A selection of T cell receptor beta chains follows, all from one sample in a study of shared clonotypes between healthy human individuals. Using immunoSEQ multiplex PCR, the repertoire was profiled, and TCRdb retains in-frame clones only, with some absent. The table lists around 610,000 clones, 95% to 97% of them singletons, with roughly 0.12% in the top ten. The sequenced material came from naive CD8+ T cells sorted from blood. Receptor source: a woman younger than 45 in good health. CDR3s include the opening cysteine and the closing phenylalanine or tryptophan. The order of the fields is clone size, D gene, CDR3 length, J gene, V gene, CDR3 protein, CDR3 DNA. A D gene is named only where the DNA matches it firmly. Expanded clones get a size class; other rows say once, few or many, or leave the size out.

>NA|NA|13|TRBJ2-3|TRBV28
CASRKTGTDTQYF
TGTGCCAGCAGGAAGACAGGCACAGATACGCAGTATTTT
>NA|NA|13|TRBJ2-2|TRBV6-6
CASSYNYGGELFF
TGTGCCAGCAGTTACAATTATGGCGGGGAGCTGTTTTTT
>NA|NA|14|TRBJ2-1|TRBV15
CATSIGTAAAEQFF
TGTGCCACCAGCATCGGGACGGCCGCGGCTGAGCAGTTCTTC
>once|TRBD2|17|TRBJ2-1|TRBV5-4
CASSLVLAGVINNEQFF
TGTGCCAGCAGCTTGGTATTAGCGGGAGTCATTAATAATGAGCAGTTCTTC
>NA|NA|12|TRBJ2-7|TRBV25-1
CATEKGGYEQYF
TGTGCCACCGAAAAAGGCGGCTACGAGCAGTACTTC
>NA|NA|12|TRBJ2-7|TRBV7-8
CASSLESYEQYF
TGTGCCAGCAGCTTAGAATCCTACGAGCAGTACTTC
>once|NA|13|TRBJ2-2|TRBV9
CASSTYNTGELFF
TGTGCCAGCAGCACATATAACACCGGGGAGCTGTTTTTT
>NA|NA|12|TRBJ2-7|TRBV14
CASSPANYEQYF
TGTGCCAGCAGCCCTGCCAACTACGAGCAGTACTTC
>NA|NA|16|TRBJ2-5|TRBV21-1
CASSPCGLAGEETQYF
TGTGCCAGCAGCCCTTGCGGGCTAGCGGGAGAGGAGACCCAGTACTTC
>NA|NA|13|TRBJ2-4|TRBV11-2
CAGGLGAKNIQYF
TGTGCAGGGGGGCTCGGGGCCAAAAACATTCAGTACTTC
>NA|TRBD2|15|TRBJ2-7|TRBV28
CASITSGRLDYEQYF
TGTGCCAGCATCACTAGCGGGAGATTGGACTACGAGCAGTACTTC
>NA|TRBD1|18|TRBJ2-7|TRBV27
CASSLSGGPTGGYYEQYF
TGTGCCAGCAGTTTATCTGGGGGGCCGACAGGGGGATACTACGAGCAGTACTTC
>NA|NA|15|TRBJ2-1|TRBV30
CAWSSGGNSYNEQFF
TGTGCCTGGAGTTCGGGCGGGAACTCCTACAATGAGCAGTTCTTC
>once|NA|14|TRBJ2-7|TRBV7-3
CASSQGPLGYEQYF
TGTGCCAGCAGCCAAGGACCCTTGGGCTACGAGCAGTACTTC
>NA|NA|13|TRBJ2-7|TRBV6-5
CASSYSENYEQYF
TGTGCCAGCAGTTATTCGGAGAACTACGAGCAGTACTTC
>NA|NA|10|TRBJ2-1|TRBV20-1
CSARADEQFF
TGCAGTGCTAGGGCTGATGAGCAGTTCTTC
>once|NA|14|TRBJ1-1|TRBV27
CASQVGGRVTEAFF
TGTGCCAGCCAGGTGGGGGGGCGCGTCACTGAAGCTTTCTTT
>NA|NA|12|TRBJ2-2|TRBV9
CASTENTGELFF
TGTGCCAGCACGGAGAACACCGGGGAGCTGTTTTTT
>NA|NA|12|TRBJ1-1|TRBV27
CASRAGGTEAFF
TGTGCCAGCAGGGCGGGGGGCACTGAAGCTTTCTTT
>NA|NA|15|TRBJ1-3|TRBV30
CAWSVVGGSGNTIYF
TGTGCCTGGAGTGTAGTCGGGGGTTCTGGAAACACCATATATTTT
>NA|TRBD2|16|TRBJ2-1|TRBV7-6
CASSFDPGTSVHEQFF
TGTGCCAGCAGCTTTGACCCCGGGACTAGTGTCCATGAGCAGTTCTTC
>NA|TRBD1|13|TRBJ2-3|TRBV5-6
CASTKDRADTQYF
TGTGCCAGCACCAAGGACAGGGCAGATACGCAGTATTTT
>NA|NA|11|TRBJ1-4|TRBV29-1
CSLATNEKLFF
TGCAGCCTTGCAACTAATGAAAAACTGTTTTTT
>NA|TRBD2|16|TRBJ2-7|TRBV5-4
CASSLIAGEGSYEQYF
TGTGCCAGCAGCTTAATAGCGGGAGAGGGCTCCTACGAGCAGTACTTC
>NA|TRBD1|15|TRBJ2-5|TRBV10-2
CASRGTDSLRETQYF
TGCGCCAGCAGGGGGACAGACTCGCTAAGGGAGACCCAGTACTTC
>NA|NA|15|TRBJ2-1|TRBV19
CASMGVGLGGNEQFF
TGTGCCAGTATGGGGGTGGGGTTAGGTGGCAATGAGCAGTTCTTC
>NA|NA|15|TRBJ2-7|TRBV6-5
CASSHRQEISYEQYF
TGTGCCAGCAGTCACCGACAGGAGATCTCCTACGAGCAGTACTTC
>NA|NA|13|TRBJ1-2|TRBV29-1
CSVVGAGGYGYTF
TGCAGCGTTGTCGGCGCCGGTGGCTATGGCTACACCTTC
>NA|NA|17|TRBJ2-3|TRBV7-9
CASSLGRLGPQGWSQYF
TGTGCCAGCAGCTTAGGGAGATTGGGCCCACAAGGTTGGTCGCAGTATTTT
>NA|TRBD2|15|TRBJ2-1|TRBV2
CASSGGGLAGDEQFF
TGTGCCAGCAGTGGAGGGGGACTAGCGGGAGATGAGCAGTTCTTC
>NA|NA|15|TRBJ2-1|TRBV27
CASNAAWSAYNEQFF
TGTGCCAGCAACGCAGCTTGGTCCGCCTACAATGAGCAGTTCTTC
>NA|NA|10|TRBJ2-1|TRBV2
CARGVDEQFF
TGTGCCAGAGGGGTGGATGAGCAGTTCTTC
>NA|NA|14|TRBJ2-7|TRBV5-8
CASSPGGQIYEQYF
TGTGCCAGCAGCCCCGGGGGTCAGATCTACGAGCAGTACTTC
>NA|NA|14|TRBJ1-5|TRBV28
CASSLPYSNQPQHF
TGTGCCAGCAGTTTACCTTATAGCAATCAGCCCCAGCATTTT
>NA|NA|15|TRBJ2-5|TRBV15
CATSRVSGPQETQYF
TGTGCCACCAGCAGGGTGTCTGGCCCGCAAGAGACCCAGTACTTC
>few|NA|12|TRBJ1-1|TRBV29-1
CSVVPGNTEAFF
TGCAGCGTTGTCCCAGGGAACACTGAAGCTTTCTTT
>NA|NA|15|TRBJ2-7|TRBV19
CASSIVKVGQYEQYF
TGTGCCAGTAGTATAGTAAAGGTAGGACAGTACGAGCAGTACTTC
>NA|NA|15|TRBJ1-1|TRBV7-8
CASSFEGGMNTEAFF
TGTGCCAGCAGCTTTGAGGGGGGCATGAACACTGAAGCTTTCTTT
>once|TRBD1|15|TRBJ2-7|TRBV11-2
CASSVPGQGFYEQYF
TGTGCCAGCAGCGTTCCAGGACAGGGTTTCTACGAGCAGTACTTC
>NA|TRBD1|13|TRBJ2-3|TRBV28
CASSQGQGYTQYF
TGTGCCAGCAGTCAGGGACAGGGGTATACGCAGTATTTT
>NA|NA|15|TRBJ2-7|TRBV5-1
CASSLGQWDSYEQYF
TGCGCCAGCAGCTTGGGTCAGTGGGACTCCTACGAGCAGTACTTC
>once|NA|14|TRBJ1-1|TRBV4-1
CASSQGGLATEAFF
TGCGCCAGCAGCCAAGGGGGCCTGGCCACTGAAGCTTTCTTT
>NA|NA|14|TRBJ2-3|TRBV30
CAWSAGIGTDTQYF
TGTGCCTGGAGCGCCGGGATCGGCACAGATACGCAGTATTTT
>once|TRBD1|18|TRBJ2-3|TRBV7-9
CASSVDRGPSQDTDTQYF
TGTGCCAGCAGCGTTGACAGGGGGCCCTCCCAGGACACAGATACGCAGTATTTT
>NA|NA|17|TRBJ2-7|TRBV21-1
CAEPGTSGRRVFHEQYF
TGTGCCGAGCCCGGGACTAGCGGGAGAAGGGTATTTCACGAGCAGTACTTC
>NA|NA|13|TRBJ2-7|TRBV29-1
CSVELTRPYEQYF
TGCAGCGTTGAATTAACGCGCCCCTACGAGCAGTACTTC
>once|NA|16|TRBJ2-7|TRBV13
CASSSRGGDDSYEQYF
TGTGCCAGCAGTTCACGAGGGGGGGATGACTCCTACGAGCAGTACTTC
>NA|NA|16|TRBJ2-3|TRBV6-5
CASSYVGDPSTDTQYF
TGTGCCAGCAGTTACGTTGGGGACCCGAGCACAGATACGCAGTATTTT
>NA|TRBD1|15|TRBJ1-2|TRBV14
CASSHAPGQGYGYTF
TGTGCCAGCAGCCATGCCCCCGGACAGGGCTATGGCTACACCTTC
>NA|NA|13|TRBJ1-4|TRBV27
CASSLSSGEKLFF
TGTGCCAGCAGTTTATCGTCAGGGGAAAAACTGTTTTTT
>NA|TRBD2|15|TRBJ2-1|TRBV7-9
CASSRVAGDGNEQFF
TGTGCCAGCAGCCGCGTAGCGGGAGACGGAAATGAGCAGTTCTTC
>NA|TRBD1|15|TRBJ2-7|TRBV9
CASSLGQLNSYEQYF
TGTGCCAGCAGCTTGGGACAGCTGAACTCCTACGAGCAGTACTTC
>NA|NA|15|TRBJ2-2|TRBV7-9
CASRPPKEGAGELFF
TGTGCCAGCAGACCCCCAAAGGAGGGAGCCGGGGAGCTGTTTTTT
>NA|NA|15|TRBJ2-1|TRBV7-2
CASSSRTVSYNEQFF
TGTGCCAGCAGCTCCCGGACAGTCTCCTACAATGAGCAGTTCTTC
>NA|NA|17|TRBJ2-7|TRBV21-1
CASSKGLAGEAAYEQYF
TGTGCCAGCAGCAAGGGACTAGCGGGAGAGGCTGCCTACGAGCAGTACTTC
>NA|NA|13|TRBJ2-7|TRBV27
CASSFAGMGEQYF
TGTGCCAGCAGTTTCGCAGGGATGGGGGAGCAGTACTTC
>NA|NA|16|TRBJ2-1|TRBV13
CASSLGGEKAYNEQFF
TGTGCCAGCAGCTTAGGCGGGGAGAAGGCCTACAATGAGCAGTTCTTC